Below are 29 T cell receptor beta chains sequenced from a single sample in a study of shared clonotypes between healthy human individuals (dated by TCRdb to 2018 to 2020). The library came from the immunoSEQ multiplex PCR assay. TCRdb re-hosts the immuneACCESS table, in-frame sequences only. Its copies lack some clones; in the studies checked, an unresolved V gene accounts for under half of them, and the cause for the rest is not known. Present in this sample are around 620,000 clones, approximately 95% of which were seen just once. The top ten clones comprise about 0.11% of the sample. CD8 naive samples were CD45RO-negative cells positively selected for CCR7, giving a CD45RA+CCR7+ population that excluded TemRA cells. Material for sequencing was naive CD8+ T cells sorted from blood. The intended sense of this specimen's cell subset or site label: CD45RA+CCR7+. The source is a woman in her twenties or thirties in good health.

This clone was seen a handful of times. Distinct nucleotide sequences in the sample also encode this CDR3. The chain employs TRBV4-2 and TRBJ2-7, with D possibly matching TRBD2 (5 bases). The ends were cut back, 4 bases at V and 0 bases at J, with 7 bases in the middle. CDR1 and CDR2 from the germline V gene are LGHNA and YNFKEQ. The length of the CDR3 is 13 residues. CDR3 protein: CASSPGSSYEQYF. Written as DNA, the CDR3 is TGTGCCAGCAGCCCGGGGAGCTCCTACGAGCAGTACTTC.

The chain has TRBV11-2 and TRBJ2-7; D is possibly TRBD1 (5 bases). CDR1 is SGHAT and CDR2 is FQNNGV in the germline V gene. V was pared by 2 bases and J by 4 bases, with 6 bases between. The CDR3 totals 12 residues. The CDR3: CASSLQGYEQYF. The CDR3 DNA reads TGTGCCAGCAGCTTACAGGGATACGAGCAGTACTTC.

The chain is built from TRBV15 and TRBJ2-1; 8 bases map to TRBD1. The V segment lost 5 bases and the J segment 1 base; nucleotides outside the gene matches: 10. CDR3 length: 17 residues. Germline loops: CDR1 LNHNV, CDR2 YYDKDF (reference sequence). The DNA for the CDR3 is TGTGCCACCAGCGGCGATCCCGACAGGGGATCCTACAATGAGCAGTTCTTC. Translated, it gives CATSGDPDRGSYNEQFF.

The rearrangement links TRBV19 to TRBJ2-3, with 9 bases matching TRBD2. V was pared by 3 bases and J by 4 bases, with 8 bases of the junction left unmatched. The CDR3 is 16 residues long. Germline CDR1 LNHDA, CDR2 SQIVND (reference sequence). CDR3 coding DNA: TGTGCCAGTAGTATCCAGGGACTAGCTCCCCCAGATACGCAGTATTTT. Its protein is CASSIQGLAPPDTQYF.

This chain's CDR3 is CASSLAADNEQFF. In DNA, the CDR3 is TGTGCCAGCAGCTTAGCGGCTGACAATGAGCAGTTCTTC. The V and J genes are TRBV7-7 and TRBJ2-1; unclear D gene. Trimming removed 0 bases from V and 5 bases from J, with 5 bases in between. Germline V gene data show CDR1 as SSHAT and CDR2 as FNYEAQ (reference sequence). The CDR3 is 13 residues long. Using reference TRBV7-7 and TRBJ2-1 for the parts outside the CDR3, the full variable domain is GAGVSQSPRYKVTKRGQDVTLRCDPISSHATLYWYQQALGQGPEFLTYFNYEAQPDKSGLPSDRFSAERPEGSISTLTIQRTEQRDSAMYRCASSLAADNEQFFGPGTRLTVL.

The chain employs TRBV5-1 and TRBJ2-7; no firm D call. Per germline, CDR1 SGHRS and CDR2 YFSETQ. This CDR3 has 14 amino acids. Trimming left V 5 bases short and J 0 bases short, with 12 bases between. CDR3 residues: CASRWKESSYEQYF. The CDR3 DNA is TGCGCCAGCAGGTGGAAGGAGAGCTCCTACGAGCAGTACTTC.

The chain carries TRBV4-2 and TRBJ2-7, with 7 bases fitting TRBD1. The CDR3 runs 17 residues. Germline lookup yields CDR1 LGHNA and CDR2 YNFKEQ. V lost 3 bases and J lost 3; bases outside the gene matches: 14. The CDR3 region has the DNA TGTGCCAGCAGCCACCCCTTTGGTGCAGGGGGTATCTACGAGCAGTACTTC. Protein: CASSHPFGAGGIYEQYF.

This sequence joins TRBV10-2 and TRBJ1-2; unclear D gene. V lost 2 bases and J lost 8, with 9 bases in between. This CDR3 spans 12 amino acids. Germline lookup yields CDR1 WSHSY and CDR2 SAAADI. CDR3 DNA: TGCGCCAGCAGTGAGGGGGTTGGGGGCTACACCTTC. Protein product: CASSEGVGGYTF.

The gene calls are TRBV28 and TRBJ1-4, with D possibly matching TRBD1 (6 bases). V lost 2 bases, J lost 8 bases, and 15 bases lay in between. The CDR3 is made up of 15 amino acids. The germline V gene has CDR1 MDHEN and CDR2 SYDVKM. The CDR3 protein is CASSLEGVVEEKLFF. The CDR3, as DNA: TGTGCCAGCAGTTTAGAGGGGGTGGTGGAGGAAAAACTGTTTTTT.

Concerning this clone itself: Other DNA sequences in the same sample also yield this CDR3. The CDR3: CASSLGNGELFF. As DNA, the CDR3 is TGTGCCAGCAGTTTAGGGAACGGGGAGCTGTTTTTT. The chain joins TRBV27 to TRBJ2-2; D ambiguous. CDR3 length: 12 residues. Trimming left V 2 bases short and J 7 bases short, with 5 bases between. Germline V gene sequence: CDR1 MNHEY, CDR2 SMNVEV (reference sequence).

The chain joins TRBV4-1 to TRBJ2-3; D might be TRBD1 (6 bases). Trimming removed 2 bases from V and 1 base from J, with 13 bases in between. The CDR3 has 16 residues. Per the germline V gene, CDR1 is MGHRA and CDR2 is YSYEKL. CDR3 nucleotides: TGCGCCAGCAGCCAAACCGACAGGCGTCGCACAGATACGCAGTATTTT. The encoded protein is CASSQTDRRRTDTQYF.

V usage is TRBV28 and J usage is TRBJ2-7; TRBD2 aligns across 11 bases. Germline values: CDR1 MDHEN, CDR2 SYDVKM. The junction had 6 bases not matched to a gene; V was cut back by 1 base and J by 1 base. The CDR3 spans 17 residues. The CDR3 reads CASSLYGLAGGSYEQYF. Written as DNA, the CDR3 is TGTGCCAGCAGTTTATATGGGCTAGCGGGAGGTTCCTACGAGCAGTACTTC. The full variable domain, completed using reference TRBV28 and TRBJ2-7, is DVKVTQSSRYLVKRTGEKVFLECVQDMDHENMFWYRQDPGLGLRLIYFSYDVKMKEKGDIPEGYSVSREKKERFSLILESASTNQTSMYLCASSLYGLAGGSYEQYFGPGTRLTVT.

The chain uses TRBV30 and TRBJ2-1, with 7 bases fitting TRBD1. CDR3 size: 13 residues. V trimming: 2 bases; J trimming: 10 bases; junction bases outside the gene matches: 8. From germline, CDR1 is GTSNPN and CDR2 SVGIG (reference sequence). CDR3 in amino acids: CAWSRLTGDEQFF. The CDR3 bases are TGTGCCTGGAGTAGATTAACAGGGGACGAGCAGTTCTTC.

The chain joins TRBV11-1 to TRBJ2-7; 9 bases align to TRBD1. The CDR3 length is 15 residues. V was clipped by 5 bases and J by 3 bases; unmatched bases: 8. Germline CDR1 is SGHAT and CDR2 is FQDESV (reference sequence). The chain's CDR3 is CASSHQGQGDYEQYF. In DNA, the CDR3 is TGTGCCAGCAGCCACCAGGGACAGGGAGACTACGAGCAGTACTTC.

This chain's CDR3 is CASSPGTSGKEKQYF. CDR3 DNA sequence: TGTGCCAGCAGCCCCGGGACTAGCGGGAAGGAAAAGCAGTACTTC. The chain links TRBV27 to TRBJ2-7; 13 nucleotides line up with TRBD2. CDR1 MNHEY and CDR2 SMNVEV come from the germline V gene (reference sequence). The CDR3 is 15 amino acids. The V gene end was trimmed by 6 bases and the J gene end by 8 bases; junction bases not matched to a gene: 10.

The rearrangement links TRBV28 to TRBJ2-2; 7 nucleotides align to TRBD2. Germline assignment: CDR1 MDHEN and CDR2 SYDVKM. This CDR3 has 19 amino acids. V shed 2 bases, J shed 0 bases, and the junction held 12 bases outside the gene matches. The CDR3 nucleotides are TGTGCCAGCAGTTTACCGGGTCTAGCGGTATACGCGAACACCGGGGAGCTGTTTTTT. It encodes CASSLPGLAVYANTGELFF.

The chain has TRBV9 and TRBJ2-3, with D tentatively TRBD2 (7 bases). The ends were cut back, 2 bases at V and 4 bases at J, with 23 bases in the middle. CDR3 size: 18 residues. CDR1 is SGDLS and CDR2 is YYNGEE in the germline V gene. In DNA, the CDR3 is TGTGCCAGCAGCGTTCGGGACATTCACCGGGAGGTCGCAGATACGCAGTATTTT. Protein sequence: CASSVRDIHREVADTQYF.

The V gene is TRBV15, the J gene TRBJ1-1; no clear D gene. The CDR3 contains 13 residues. Trimming removed 0 bases from V and 11 bases from J, with 13 bases in between. The V gene's germline CDR1 is LNHNV and CDR2 YYDKDF (reference sequence). The CDR3 sequence: CATSRDRAAGAFF. Here the CDR3 DNA reads TGTGCCACCAGCAGAGATCGGGCAGCCGGGGCTTTCTTT.

Remarks on this clone: Distinct nucleotide sequences in the sample also encode this CDR3. CDR3 DNA: TGTGCCAGCAGCGTAGGGAGTAGCCGCAATGAGCAGTTCTTC. This sequence encodes CASSVGSSRNEQFF. The rearrangement joins TRBV9 to TRBJ2-1; D is unresolved. The CDR3 has 14 residues. The V gene's germline CDR1 is SGDLS and CDR2 YYNGEE. V lost 0 bases, J lost 6 bases, and 10 bases lay in between.

J is TRBJ2-7 and V is TRBV4-3; TRBD1 might be the D (6 bases). With 0 bases removed from V and 4 bases from J, the gap between germline ends came to 7 bases. The CDR3 runs 13 residues. CDR1 and CDR2 (germline): LGHNA, YSLEER. This CDR3 reads CASSQEGTYEQYF. The CDR3 coding sequence is TGCGCCAGCAGCCAAGAGGGGACATACGAGCAGTACTTC.

The chain recombines TRBV10-3 with TRBJ2-7; D is possibly TRBD2 (5 bases). Germline V gives CDR1 ENHRY, CDR2 SYGVKD. V lost 11 bases, J lost 1 base, and 15 bases lay in between. The CDR3 contains 13 residues. Here the CDR3 reads CAVAGGLSYEQYF. CDR3 nucleotide sequence: TGTGCCGTCGCAGGAGGCCTTTCCTACGAGCAGTACTTC.

A single count supports this clone. CDR3 nucleotides: TGCAGCGTCGGGACGACAGGGGAGGAGTTCTTC. Translated: CSVGTTGEEFF. The chain uses TRBV29-1 and TRBJ2-1, with TRBD1 identical over 8 bases. The V and J ends lost 6 bases and 14 bases, in that order; junction bases with no gene match: 9. Germline loops: CDR1 SQVTM, CDR2 ANQGSEA. The CDR3 extends over 11 amino acids.

This chain connects TRBV9 to TRBJ2-1, with D perhaps matching TRBD2 (6 bases). Trimming stripped 0 bases from V and 13 bases from J, with 14 bases between. There are 13 residues in the CDR3. Germline values: CDR1 SGDLS, CDR2 YYNGEE. CDR3 region: CASSVGGRTTQFF. The CDR3 coding sequence is TGTGCCAGCAGCGTAGGGGGAAGGACTACCCAGTTCTTC.

The chain employs TRBV29-1 and TRBJ2-3, with unresolved D. With 7 bases removed from V and 6 bases from J, the gap between germline ends came to 29 bases. CDR1 and CDR2 from the germline V gene are SQVTM and ANQGSEA. The CDR3 totals 17 residues. DNA of the CDR3: TGCAGCGCAGTTGTAATCGCCGGCTCCCCTCACGTGGATACGCAGTATTTT. Encoded protein: CSAVVIAGSPHVDTQYF.

This chain connects TRBV15 to TRBJ1-1; TRBD1 matches at 8 bases. Germline V gene data show CDR1 as LNHNV and CDR2 as YYDKDF (reference sequence). Trimming cost V 5 bases and J 6 bases; bases outside gene matches: 2. There are 12 residues in the CDR3. CDR3 in amino acids: CATSGQGAEAFF. The CDR3 nucleotides read TGTGCCACCAGCGGACAGGGAGCTGAAGCTTTCTTT.

The chain joins TRBV9 to TRBJ2-3; 9 bases match TRBD2. Germline CDR1 and CDR2: SGDLS and YYNGEE. The ends lost 4 bases at V and 1 base at J; junction bases unmatched: 1. The CDR3 spans 14 residues. CDR3 protein: CASSLAGGTDTQYF. The CDR3 nucleotides are TGTGCCAGCAGCTTAGCGGGAGGCACAGATACGCAGTATTTT.

The chain joins TRBV11-1 to TRBJ2-2; D gene unclear. V lost 3 bases and J 6 bases, leaving 8 bases between the germline ends. CDR1 SGHAT and CDR2 FQDESV come from the germline V gene (reference sequence). The CDR3 totals 13 residues. DNA of the CDR3: TGTGCCAGCAGCTTCTCAGCCTCCGGGGAGCTGTTTTTT. Amino acids: CASSFSASGELFF. The variable domain in full, completed from reference TRBV11-1 and TRBJ2-2, reads EAEVAQSPRYKITEKSQAVAFWCDPISGHATLYWYRQILGQGPELLVQFQDESVVDDSQLPKDRFSAERLKGVDSTLKIQPAELGDSAMYLCASSFSASGELFFGEGSRLTVL.

The chain recombines TRBV16 with TRBJ1-2; D is perhaps TRBD1 (6 bases). This CDR3 spans 14 amino acids. Germline CDR1 and CDR2: KGHSY and FQNENV. V was cut by 5 bases and J by 5 bases, with 15 bases left in between. CDR3 region: CASSKDLGTYGYTF. The CDR3 DNA reads as TGTGCCAGCAGCAAAGACTTAGGGACATATGGCTACACCTTC.

This CDR3 is CASSYLGARYEQYF. CDR3 coding DNA: TGTGCCAGCAGCTACCTAGGGGCGAGGTACGAGCAGTACTTC. The rearrangement uses TRBV7-2 and TRBJ2-7; a weak D match, TRBD1 (5 bases). CDR3 length equals 14 residues. Trimming cost V 4 bases and J 4 bases, with 14 bases left between them. Per the germline V gene, CDR1 is SGHTA and CDR2 is FQGNSA. Full variable domain (remainder filled in from reference TRBV7-2 and TRBJ2-7): GAGVSQSPSNKVTEKGKDVELRCDPISGHTALYWYRQSLGQGLEFLIYFQGNSAPDKSGLPSDRFSAERTGGSVSTLTIQRTQQEDSAVYLCASSYLGARYEQYFGPGTRLTVT.